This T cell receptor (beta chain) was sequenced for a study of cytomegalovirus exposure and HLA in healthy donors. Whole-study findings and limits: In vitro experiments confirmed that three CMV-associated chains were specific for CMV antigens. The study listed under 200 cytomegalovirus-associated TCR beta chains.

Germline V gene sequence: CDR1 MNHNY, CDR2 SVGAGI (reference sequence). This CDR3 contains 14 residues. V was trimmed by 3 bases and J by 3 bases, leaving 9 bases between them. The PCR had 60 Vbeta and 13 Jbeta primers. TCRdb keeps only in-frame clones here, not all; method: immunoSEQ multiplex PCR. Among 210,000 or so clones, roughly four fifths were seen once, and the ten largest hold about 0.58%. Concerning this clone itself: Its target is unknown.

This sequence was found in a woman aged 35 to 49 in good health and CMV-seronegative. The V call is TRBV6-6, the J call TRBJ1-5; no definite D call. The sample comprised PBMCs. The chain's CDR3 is CASSYMGDNQPQHF. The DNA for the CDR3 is TGTGCCAGCAGTTATATGGGCGACAATCAGCCCCAGCATTTT.